These 2 T cell receptor beta chains were all obtained from the same sample, sequenced in a study of regulatory T cells in long-lasting Graves disease. Documented time point: newly diagnosed GD, antithyroid drugs for less than 3 months. With RNA extracted from PBMCs as input, the TCR library was made. Construction of TCR beta libraries relied on iRepertoire HTBI primers and on Arm-PCR targeting CDR3 regions. One entry per CDR3 protein, called by TCRdb with MiXCR from the multiplex PCR reads. The sample holds fewer than 450,000 distinct CDR3 sequences; roughly 15% are singletons and the top ten take approximately 7.8%. The same data also went into a second study, on T cells in Graves' hyperthyroidism and ophthalmopathy.

The sequences come from peripheral blood mononuclear cells (PBMCs), collected at new diagnosis, from a patient treated with antithyroid drugs. Receptors originate from a woman aged 35 to 49 with Graves disease.

This clonotype was seen ten or more times. The rearrangement links TRBV10-3 to TRBJ2-5, with D maybe TRBD2 (6 bases). Germline V gene lookup returns CDR1 ENHRY and CDR2 SYGVKD. V gave up 3 bases and J gave up 3 bases, with 17 bases separating them. This CDR3 has 16 residues. The CDR3 DNA is TGTGCCATCAGTGATGGCCCGGGAGTTGGTGAAGAGACCCAGTACTTC. It codes for CAISDGPGVGEETQYF.

The sample holds a few counts of this clonotype. The CDR3, as DNA: TGTGCCAGCAGGAACGTAGCCTTGGAGGAAAAACTGTTTTTT. It codes for CASRNVALEEKLFF. The chain recombines TRBV2 with TRBJ1-4; D unresolved. Per germline, CDR1 SNHLY and CDR2 FYNNEI. V was shortened by 6 bases and J by 8 bases, with 16 bases between the two germline ends. This CDR3 has 14 residues.